The 6 T cell receptor beta chains given below trace back to one sample, sequenced in a study of T-cell memory formation after mild COVID-19. Each CDR3 protein gets one entry after TCRdb re-called the 5' RACE reads with MiXCR. This sample has about 320,000 distinct CDR3 sequences, with roughly an eighth found just once. Material for sequencing was PBMCs or a T cell subset sorted from them (not recorded which). Receptors originate from a man younger than 35 who had mild COVID-19 (a few samples of this study predate the infection). Cell type and time point are not known.

The chain employs TRBV12-3 or TRBV12-4 and TRBJ2-7; no reliable D call. V lost 3 bases and J 0 bases, leaving 12 bases between the germline ends. The CDR3 loop spans 15 amino acids. The CDR3 nucleotides read TGTGCCAGCAGTTTTCGCCAAAGGAGCTCCTACGAGCAGTACTTC. Translation: CASSFRQRSSYEQYF.

This chain uses TRBV30 with TRBJ1-5; D ambiguous. The germline V gene has CDR1 GTSNPN and CDR2 SVGIG (reference sequence). V dropped 5 bases and J dropped 0 bases, with 17 bases sitting between them. The CDR3 covers 16 residues. The CDR3 region is CAWGREGGYSNQPQHF. DNA of the CDR3: TGTGCCTGGGGGCGGGAGGGCGGCTATAGCAATCAGCCCCAGCATTTT.

This clonotype appeared a few times. The chain has TRBV15 and TRBJ2-7; weak D call: TRBD1 (5 bases). V shed 3 bases and J shed 3 bases, with 9 bases lying between them. Germline lookup yields CDR1 LNHNV and CDR2 YYDKDF (reference sequence). The CDR3 contains 13 residues. The CDR3 region is CATSRTVGYEQYV. CDR3 nucleotides: TGTGCCACCAGCAGGACAGTGGGCTACGAGCAGTACGTC.

This clonotype was observed a handful of times. The V and J genes are TRBV3-1 and TRBJ2-2; perhaps TRBD1 as D (6 bases). CDR1 and CDR2 (germline): LGHDT, YNNKEL (reference sequence). This CDR3 has 14 residues. Trimming stripped 6 bases from V and 7 bases from J, with 15 bases between. CDR3 residues: CASRFNRDGGELFF. In DNA form, the CDR3 reads TGTGCCAGCAGATTTAACAGGGACGGCGGGGAGCTGTTTTTT.

The V gene is TRBV20-1, the J gene TRBJ2-5, with 8 bases identical to TRBD1. The ends lost 3 bases at V and 5 bases at J; junction bases unmatched: 11. From germline, CDR1 is DFQATT and CDR2 SNEGSKA (reference sequence). The CDR3 consists of 15 residues. CDR3: CSASVYRGVRETQYF. CDR3 nucleotide sequence: TGCAGTGCTAGCGTCTACAGGGGGGTCAGGGAGACCCAGTACTTC.

The V call is TRBV7-2, the J call TRBJ1-1; no clear D. The CDR3 runs 15 residues. V gave up 1 base and J gave up 3 bases, with 12 bases separating them. CDR1 and CDR2 from the germline V gene are SGHTA and FQGNSA. CDR3 amino acids: CASSLVGSLDTEAFF. The CDR3 bases are TGTGCCAGCAGCTTAGTAGGCTCCCTGGACACTGAAGCTTTCTTT.